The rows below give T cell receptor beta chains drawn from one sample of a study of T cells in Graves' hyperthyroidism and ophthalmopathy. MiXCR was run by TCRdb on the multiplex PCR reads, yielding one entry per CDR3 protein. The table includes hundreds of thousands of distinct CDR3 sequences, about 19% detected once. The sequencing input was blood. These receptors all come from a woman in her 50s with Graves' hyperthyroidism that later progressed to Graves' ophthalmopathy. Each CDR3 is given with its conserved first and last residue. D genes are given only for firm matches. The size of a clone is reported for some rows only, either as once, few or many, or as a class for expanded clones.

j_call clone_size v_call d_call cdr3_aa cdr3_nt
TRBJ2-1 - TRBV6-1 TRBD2 CASSIGLAGPYNEQFF TGTGCCAGCAGCATCGGACTAGCGGGGCCATACAATGAGCAGTTCTTC
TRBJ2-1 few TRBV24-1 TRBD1 CATSDTAGTGNNEQFF TGTGCCACCAGTGATACCGCCGGGACAGGGAACAATGAGCAGTTCTTC
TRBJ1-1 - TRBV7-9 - CASSAQGRSPEAFF TGTGCCAGCAGCGCCCAGGGGCGTTCCCCTGAAGCTTTCTTT
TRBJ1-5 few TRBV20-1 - CSAAPDSWGGNQPQHF TGCAGTGCTGCCCCTGACAGTTGGGGAGGTAATCAGCCCCAGCATTTT
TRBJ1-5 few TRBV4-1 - CASSQMGTQPQHF TGCGCCAGCAGCCAAATGGGGACTCAGCCCCAGCATTTT
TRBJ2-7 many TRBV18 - CASSPLGQYEQYF TGTGCCAGCTCACCACTAGGACAGTACGAGCAGTACTTC
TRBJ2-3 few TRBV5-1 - CASSLPRSRDWGPDTQYF TGCGCCAGCAGCTTGCCTCGAAGTCGGGACTGGGGACCAGATACGCAGTATTTT
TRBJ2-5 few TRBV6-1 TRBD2 CASSELAGGAVQETQYF TGTGCCAGCAGTGAACTAGCGGGGGGCGCCGTACAAGAGACCCAGTACTTC
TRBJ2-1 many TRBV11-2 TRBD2 CASSFERGGYNEQFF TGTGCCAGCAGCTTTGAGCGGGGGGGTTACAATGAGCAGTTCTTC
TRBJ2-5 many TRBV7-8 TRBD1 CASSRDRVQETQYF TGTGCCAGCAGCCGGGACAGGGTCCAAGAGACCCAGTACTTC
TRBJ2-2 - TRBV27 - CASSRLTGELFF TGTGCCAGCAGTCGCCTAACCGGGGAGCTGTTTTTT
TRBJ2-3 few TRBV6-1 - CASRGTLGGTDTQYF TGTGCCAGCAGGGGTACTCTGGGAGGCACAGATACGCAGTATTTT
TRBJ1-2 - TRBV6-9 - CASSYGGASGYTF TGTGCCAGCAGTTACGGGGGGGCGTCCGGCTACACCTTC
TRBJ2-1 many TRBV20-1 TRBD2 CSARDSASGGYEQFF TGCAGTGCTAGAGATTCGGCTAGCGGGGGCTATGAGCAGTTCTTC
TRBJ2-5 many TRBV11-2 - CASSKPWETQYF TGTGCCAGCAGCAAACCTTGGGAGACCCAGTACTTC
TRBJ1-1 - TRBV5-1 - CAGSLRGGRQATEAFF TGCGCCGGCAGCTTGAGGGGGGGGCGGCAGGCCACTGAAGCTTTCTTT
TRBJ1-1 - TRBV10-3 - CAIRDTQNTEAFF TGTGCCATCAGGGACACACAGAACACTGAAGCTTTCTTT
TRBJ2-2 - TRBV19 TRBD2 CASSPLTRTSGGELFF TGTGCCAGTAGTCCCCTGACCCGGACTAGCGGAGGGGAGCTGTTTTTT
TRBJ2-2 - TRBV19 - CAIGQRTGELFF TGTGCCATCGGACAACGCACCGGGGAGCTGTTTTTT
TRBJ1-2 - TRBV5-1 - CASSGGGRGIREGYTF TGCGCCAGCAGCGGTGGCGGGCGGGGGATTCGGGAAGGCTACACCTTC
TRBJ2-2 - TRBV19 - CASSIGGLGTGELFF TGTGCCAGTAGTATTGGGGGTCTGGGCACCGGGGAGCTGTTTTTT
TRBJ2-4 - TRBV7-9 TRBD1 CASSLQGDSKNIQYF TGTGCCAGCAGCTTACAGGGGGATAGCAAAAACATTCAGTACTTC
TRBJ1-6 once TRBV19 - CASSSNGSPYNSPLHF TGTGCCAGTAGTTCGAACGGGAGCCCCTATAATTCACCCCTCCACTTT
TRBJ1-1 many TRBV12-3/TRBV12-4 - CASSLGTDPEAFF TGTGCCAGCAGTTTAGGGACAGACCCGGAGGCTTTCTTT
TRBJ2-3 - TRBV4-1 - CASSQGPRGTDTQYF TGCGCCAGCAGCCAAGGTCCCAGGGGCACAGATACGCAGTATTTT
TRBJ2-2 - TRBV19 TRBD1 CASSTPGTVNTGELFF TGTGCCAGTAGTACCCCCGGGACAGTGAACACCGGGGAGCTGTTTTTT